Each of the 9 T cell receptor beta chains below was sequenced from the same sample in a study of T cells in Graves' hyperthyroidism and ophthalmopathy. Template material for amplifying TCR beta CDR3 regions consisted of RNA transcripts. Initially, a first-round RT-PCR of the TCR CDR3 employed the HTBI primer set. TCRdb called the multiplex PCR reads again in MiXCR, with one record for every CDR3 protein. The top ten clones hold approximately 6.4% of a sample with around 600,000 distinct CDR3 sequences, 14% of them seen once. The specimen sequenced was blood. These receptors originate from a young woman with Graves' ophthalmopathy.

This clonotype was seen a few times. The V call is TRBV9, the J call TRBJ2-1, with TRBD2 identical over 7 bases. The CDR3 runs 19 residues. V was pared by 4 bases and J by 9 bases, with 25 bases of the junction left unmatched. Germline values: CDR1 SGDLS, CDR2 YYNGEE. The CDR3 is CASSQSPNPGGVVVGEQFF. CDR3 bases: TGTGCCAGCAGCCAATCCCCCAACCCGGGGGGAGTGGTGGTGGGTGAGCAGTTCTTC.

This clonotype turned up a few times. CDR3 coding DNA: TGTGCCAGCAGTGGGGCCCAGGGGGCCTATGGCTACACCTTC. Amino acid sequence: CASSGAQGAYGYTF. This chain links TRBV28 with TRBJ1-2; 8 bases map to TRBD1. The CDR3 sequence is 14 residues long. V trimming: 5 bases; J trimming: 4 bases; junction bases outside the gene matches: 6. Germline loops: CDR1 MDHEN, CDR2 SYDVKM.

This clonotype was observed many times. J is TRBJ2-7 and V is TRBV20-1, with TRBD2 identical over 7 bases. CDR1 and CDR2 (germline): DFQATT, SNEGSKA (reference sequence). The CDR3 extends over 15 amino acids. The CDR3 is CSGRGRESPSYEQYF. As DNA, the CDR3 is TGCAGCGGAAGAGGGCGGGAGTCCCCCTCCTACGAGCAGTACTTC.

The chain combines TRBV7-3 with TRBJ2-7; 9 bases fit TRBD1. The junction had 7 bases not matched to a gene; V was cut back by 8 bases and J by 2 bases. The CDR3 runs 14 residues. The germline CDR1 and CDR2 sequences are SGHTA and FQGTGA. This CDR3 is CASQTGQGPYEQYF. The CDR3 DNA sequence: TGTGCCAGCCAAACGGGACAGGGTCCCTACGAGCAGTACTTC.

This clonotype has at least ten counts. V is TRBV24-1 and J is TRBJ2-2, with D hard to call. The CDR3 runs to 13 residues. Germline lookup yields CDR1 KGHDR and CDR2 SFDVKD. V was trimmed by 9 bases and J by 7 bases, leaving 14 bases between them. Written as DNA, the CDR3 is TGTGCCACCGCCAGGCCAATGGACGGGGAGCTGTTTTTT. It is translated as CATARPMDGELFF.

This clonotype has at least ten counts. This chain joins TRBV7-9 and TRBJ1-5; the match to TRBD1 covers 9 bases. CDR1 is SEHNR and CDR2 is FQNEAQ in the germline V gene (reference sequence). This CDR3 has 15 residues. The trim removed 5 bases at V and 3 bases at J, leaving 5 bases unmatched. CDR3 protein: CASSTGTGTNQPQHF. For the CDR3, the DNA is TGTGCCAGCAGCACAGGGACAGGGACCAATCAGCCCCAGCATTTT.

The V call is TRBV20-1, the J call TRBJ1-3; 11 positions match TRBD1. Trimming took 6 bases from V and 3 from J; bases not matched to a gene: 4. The CDR3 runs to 14 residues. Germline V gene data show CDR1 as DFQATT and CDR2 as SNEGSKA (reference sequence). CDR3 residues: CSAGQGARGNTIYF. In DNA form, the CDR3 reads TGCAGTGCCGGACAGGGGGCGCGTGGAAACACCATATATTTT.

The chain recombines TRBV4-1 with TRBJ2-2; 13 bases are shared with TRBD2. Germline CDR1 is MGHRA and CDR2 is YSYEKL. The CDR3 spans 18 residues. V shed 1 base, J shed 4 bases, and the junction held 6 bases outside the gene matches. The CDR3 nucleotides read TGCGCCAGCAGCCAAGCCGTCGGACTAGCGGGAGTCACCGGGGAGCTGTTTTTT. Protein product: CASSQAVGLAGVTGELFF.

The rearrangement uses TRBV7-3 and TRBJ2-1; D is unresolved. The DNA end lines up better with TRBJ2-7; the J call may be wrong. The CDR3 is 14 amino acids. Looked up from germline, CDR1 is SGHTA and CDR2 is FQGTGA. CDR3 sequence (DNA): TGTGCCTCCCGTAGTAGATTCTCCTACAATGAGCAGTACTTC. This codes for CASRSRFSYNEQYF.